These 6 T cell receptor beta chains were sequenced from one sample in a study of T-cell reconstitution after alpha-beta-depleted transplantation in children. For TCRbeta, the library was prepared with unique molecular identifiers. Each CDR3 protein gets one entry after TCRdb re-called the PCR reads with MiXCR. The sample has about 870,000 distinct CDR3 sequences; less than 20% are singletons. The sequencing here drew on PBMCs, mostly from graft donor cells, taken 360 days after TCRalphabeta/CD19-depleted stem cell transplant. These receptors originate from a male patient younger than 18 who had a stem cell transplant for acute lymphoblastic leukemia, so the T cells may come from the graft donor.

This clonotype occurred a few times. The chain recombines TRBV9 with TRBJ1-4; a weak D match, TRBD1 (5 bases). V was pared by 0 bases and J by 8 bases, with 14 bases between. CDR1 is SGDLS, CDR2 YYNGEE, per germline. The CDR3 runs to 15 residues. The CDR3 DNA follows: TGTGCCAGCAGCGTAGGGGAGGGGTATGTCGAAAAACTGTTTTTT. As protein: CASSVGEGYVEKLFF.

This clonotype has a handful of counts. The junction departs from germline at one end; a sequencing error may be responsible. The chain has TRBV4-1 and TRBJ1-3; D remains unclear. Germline assignment: CDR1 MGHRA and CDR2 YSYEKL. The CDR3 is made up of 13 amino acids. CDR3 DNA: TGCGCCAGCAGCCAACCCCGTGCCCGTGAGCGGGATTTT. Protein: CASSQPRARERDF.

The chain uses TRBV6-2 or TRBV6-3 and TRBJ2-2, with 12 bases fitting TRBD2. The CDR3 is 17 amino acids. J gave up 4 bases and V 6 bases, and 9 bases lay outside the gene matches. CDR1 and CDR2 (germline): MNHEY, SVGEGT. For the CDR3, the DNA is TGTGCCAGCAGCCTGAGACTAGCGGGAGAAGGCACCGGGGAGCTGTTTTTT. Translation: CASSLRLAGEGTGELFF.

The chain links TRBV28 to TRBJ1-1; 11 bases agree with TRBD1. Germline V gives CDR1 MDHEN, CDR2 SYDVKM. J gave up 1 base and V 4 bases, and 23 bases lay outside the gene matches. There are 22 residues in the CDR3. The CDR3 bases are TGTGCCAGCAGTTCATTTAGCCGGAACCCGGACAGGGGGCGCGGGGAGAACACTGAAGCTTTCTTT. The encoded protein is CASSSFSRNPDRGRGENTEAFF.

This sequence joins TRBV5-1 and TRBJ2-1; 7 bases fit TRBD2. Germline V gene lookup returns CDR1 SGHRS and CDR2 YFSETQ. V dropped 5 bases and J dropped 2; count of bases not matched to a gene: 7. CDR3 size: 15 residues. The CDR3 nucleotides read TGCGCCAGCAGGGCTGGACTAGAGCCCTACAATGAGCAGTTCTTC. It encodes CASRAGLEPYNEQFF.

The chain carries TRBV7-2 and TRBJ2-1, with 9 bases matching TRBD1. Trimming cost V 4 bases and J 9 bases; bases outside gene matches: 13. Germline CDR1 and CDR2: SGHTA and FQGNSA. The CDR3 has 16 amino acids. The CDR3 DNA reads TGTGCCAGCAGCTCAAGGCGGGACAGGGTGCTTACTGAGCAGTTCTTC. It translates to CASSSRRDRVLTEQFF.